A selection of T cell receptor beta chains follows, all from one sample in a study of blood T cell repertoires in COVID-19. Here immunoSEQ multiplex PCR was the method, and the copy in TCRdb shows in-frame clones only, minus some. The sample lists 110,000 or so clones; around 85% were seen once. Sequenced: peripheral blood. The origin of the receptors is an older woman with COVID-19, enrolled during active disease. Both conserved end residues are part of each CDR3. Fields, in order: V gene, CDR3 length, clone size, J gene, D gene, CDR3 protein, CDR3 DNA. D genes are given only for firm matches. The size field is filled for only some rows; it gives once, few, many or a size class.

TRBV7-2	14	.	TRBJ2-1	.	CASNLPGLDNEQFF	TGTGCCAGCAACCTTCCGGGACTGGATAATGAGCAGTTCTTC
TRBV27	17	.	TRBJ2-1	.	CASSLIRETPLYNEQFF	TGTGCCAGCAGTTTGATAAGGGAGACTCCCCTCTACAATGAGCAGTTCTTC
TRBV19	18	.	TRBJ2-2	.	CASRKRAGGQDRTGELFF	TGTGCCAGTAGGAAGCGGGCAGGAGGACAGGACCGAACCGGGGAGCTGTTTTTT
TRBV19	15	few	TRBJ1-3	.	CASSRGDGSGNTIYF	TGTGCCAGTAGCCGCGGGGATGGCTCTGGAAACACCATATATTTT
TRBV6-5	15	.	TRBJ2-3	TRBD2	CASSFGGGLTDTQYF	TGTGCCAGCAGTTTCGGCGGGGGGCTCACAGATACGCAGTATTTT
TRBV5-6	12	.	TRBJ1-1	.	CASSLPFTEAFF	TGTGCCAGCAGCTTGCCATTCACTGAAGCTTTCTTT
TRBV7-6	15	.	TRBJ1-5	TRBD1	CASSLEQGVNQPQHF	TGTGCCAGCAGCTTAGAACAGGGGGTCAATCAGCCCCAGCATTTT
TRBV7-2	14	once	TRBJ1-1	TRBD1	CASSSGQGYTEAFF	TGTGCCAGCAGCTCGGGACAGGGTTACACTGAAGCTTTCTTT
TRBV14	16	.	TRBJ1-1	.	CASSPYFGGVRTEAFF	TGTGCCAGCAGCCCATACTTTGGAGGAGTCCGGACTGAAGCTTTCTTT
TRBV4-1	15	.	TRBJ1-5	.	CASSQASGINQPQHF	TGCGCCAGCAGCCAAGCGTCAGGGATCAATCAGCCCCAGCATTTT
TRBV19	15	.	TRBJ1-3	.	CASSTRTEAGNTIYF	TGTGCCAGTAGTACCCGGACAGAAGCTGGAAACACCATATATTTT
TRBV2	13	.	TRBJ1-2	.	CASSQGIYYGYTF	TGTGCCAGTTCACAGGGAATTTACTATGGCTACACCTTC
TRBV4-2	15	.	TRBJ1-2	TRBD1	CASSQAVDRDYGYTF	TGTGCCAGCAGCCAAGCCGTAGACAGGGACTATGGCTACACCTTC
TRBV5-4	15	.	TRBJ1-4	TRBD1	CASSSPQGGNEKLFF	TGTGCCAGCAGCAGTCCACAGGGGGGGAATGAAAAACTGTTTTTT
TRBV7-3	18	.	TRBJ1-1	TRBD1	CASSLRAGTGLLNTEAFF	TGTGCCAGCAGCTTACGGGCCGGGACAGGGTTGTTGAACACTGAAGCTTTCTTT
TRBV18	16	once	TRBJ1-4	.	CASSPSRVRRNEKLFF	TGTGCCAGCTCACCATCCAGGGTACGGCGTAATGAAAAACTGTTTTTT
TRBV5-4	15	few	TRBJ1-2	TRBD1	CASSPWTGTMDGYTF	TGTGCCAGCAGCCCCTGGACAGGTACTATGGATGGCTACACCTTC
TRBV11-3	13	.	TRBJ1-1	.	CASSLDGDTEAFF	TGTGCCAGCAGCTTGGACGGGGACACTGAAGCTTTCTTT
TRBV2	15	.	TRBJ2-7	TRBD2	CASSEGQAGIYEQYF	TGTGCCAGCAGTGAAGGGCAAGCGGGGATCTACGAGCAGTACTTC
TRBV9	14	.	TRBJ1-3	TRBD1	CASSEDRARNTIYF	TGTGCCAGCAGCGAGGACAGGGCTCGAAACACCATATATTTT
TRBV6-4	14	.	TRBJ1-2	.	CASSDSTLMGGYTF	TGTGCCAGCAGTGACTCGACGTTAATGGGCGGCTACACCTTC
TRBV7-2	15	.	TRBJ2-7	TRBD1	CASSFGTGFGYEQYF	TGTGCCAGCAGCTTCGGGACAGGGTTTGGGTACGAGCAGTACTTC
TRBV19	15	.	TRBJ1-1	.	CASSRGTLVNTEAFF	TGTGCCAGTAGTAGAGGGACATTGGTGAACACTGAAGCTTTCTTT
TRBV14	17	.	TRBJ1-2	.	CASSQRGTGRVNYGYTF	TGTGCCAGCAGCCAGAGGGGGACCGGGAGGGTAAACTATGGCTACACCTTC
TRBV5-8	14	.	TRBJ1-4	.	CASSLGMAVEKLFF	TGTGCCAGCAGCTTGGGTATGGCGGTTGAAAAACTGTTTTTT
TRBV6-5	15	few	TRBJ1-3	.	CASTLNFRAGNTIYF	TGTGCCAGCACCCTCAATTTCAGGGCTGGAAACACCATATATTTT
TRBV7-9	14	few	TRBJ1-4	.	CASSPFATNEKLFF	TGTGCCAGCAGCCCGTTTGCAACTAATGAAAAACTGTTTTTT
TRBV12-3/TRBV12-4	12	once	TRBJ1-1	.	CASSSESEGAFF	TGTGCCAGCAGCTCGGAATCCGAGGGAGCTTTCTTT
TRBV10-2	15	.	TRBJ1-2	TRBD1	CASSESGQGATGYTF	TGCGCCAGCAGTGAGTCCGGACAGGGGGCGACTGGCTACACCTTC
TRBV18	16	.	TRBJ2-1	TRBD2	CASSPLAGTSYNEQFF	TGTGCCAGCTCACCCCTAGCGGGGACTTCCTACAATGAGCAGTTCTTC
TRBV27	18	.	TRBJ1-4	.	CASSLFQWGPVTNEKLFF	TGTGCCAGCAGTTTATTCCAGTGGGGCCCCGTGACTAATGAAAAACTGTTTTTT
TRBV5-4	15	.	TRBJ2-7	.	CASSFTRGTRSEQYF	TGTGCCAGCAGCTTCACCAGGGGCACGCGTAGCGAGCAGTACTTC
TRBV9	10	.	TRBJ1-2	.	CASTPGGYTF	TGTGCCAGCACCCCAGGTGGCTACACCTTC
TRBV5-4	15	few	TRBJ2-5	TRBD2	CASSGSLAGVETQYF	TGTGCCAGCAGCGGAAGTCTAGCGGGGGTTGAGACCCAGTACTTC
TRBV18	14	.	TRBJ1-2	.	CASSPGGVNYGYTF	TGTGCCAGCTCACCAGGAGGGGTTAACTATGGCTACACCTTC
TRBV3-1/TRBV3-2	18	.	TRBJ2-3	TRBD2	CASSQDQAGGISTDTQYF	TGTGCCAGCAGCCAAGATCAGGCGGGGGGGATTAGCACAGATACGCAGTATTTT
TRBV30	15	.	TRBJ2-5	TRBD1	CAWSVGQASQETQYF	TGTGCCTGGAGTGTGGGACAGGCCAGTCAAGAGACCCAGTACTTC
TRBV30	13	.	TRBJ1-2	TRBD1	CAWRATGDYGYTF	TGTGCCTGGAGGGCCACAGGGGACTATGGCTACACCTTC
TRBV7-8	17	once	TRBJ2-1	TRBD1	CASSLGEGGTGISPGFF	TGTGCCAGCAGCTTAGGGGAAGGGGGGACAGGGATAAGCCCTGGGTTCTTC
TRBV30	15	.	TRBJ2-3	TRBD1	CAWSLLTGGVNTQYF	TGTGCCTGGAGTCTATTGACAGGGGGCGTGAATACGCAGTATTTT
TRBV21-1	16	.	TRBJ2-7	.	CASSKDVAWSSYEQYF	TGTGCCAGCAGCAAAGACGTTGCCTGGAGCTCCTACGAGCAGTACTTC
TRBV18	15	.	TRBJ1-3	.	CASANSGGSGNTIYF	TGTGCCAGCGCCAACTCGGGAGGCTCTGGAAACACCATATATTTT
TRBV7-6	13	.	TRBJ2-7	.	CASSLRGTYEQYF	TGTGCCAGCAGCTTAAGAGGGACCTACGAGCAGTACTTC
TRBV7-8	13	.	TRBJ2-7	.	CASSHEESYEQYF	TGTGCCAGCAGTCACGAGGAGTCCTACGAGCAGTACTTC